This T cell receptor beta chain was sequenced in a study of cytotoxic CD8 clonotypes in ibrutinib-treated CLL. Study-level information: Response samples were taken after a median about twelve months of treatment, range 6 to 36.

For TCR beta libraries, about 2 micrograms of genomic DNA were obtained from cryopreserved PBMCs. Libraries were prepared by immunoSEQ multiplex PCR; TCRdb keeps only in-frame clonotypes and omits some of them. The table includes about 180,000 clones, 84% detected once. A note on this clone: The target antigen is unknown.

The study's findings and limits: Progressing patients had sampling times that differed from those of sustained-remission patients.

This clonotype was sampled from a human donor with chronic lymphocytic leukemia. This specimen was PBMCs, taken after 24 months of ibrutinib treatment.

CDR3 bases: TGCGCCAGCAGTGAGAAAAGGGGGCATCTGAGGTATGGCTACACCTTC. This translates into CASSEKRGHLRYGYTF. The chain joins TRBV10-2 to TRBJ1-2; the match to TRBD1 covers 7 bases. CDR1 is WSHSY and CDR2 is SAAADI in the germline V gene. CDR3 size: 16 residues. The junction had 11 bases not matched to a gene; V was cut back by 2 bases and J by 5 bases.